The TCR beta chain under discussion was sequenced for a study of blood T cell repertoires in COVID-19. Sequencing was performed with immunoSEQ multiplex PCR; in TCRdb, only in-frame clones are kept and a portion is missing. Among 130,000 to 150,000 clones listed, over 75% were seen once. CDR1 and CDR2 from the germline V gene are LNHDA and SQIVND (reference sequence). V lost 3 bases to trimming and J lost 4 bases, with 7 bases between them. CDR3 length: 12 amino acids. The V and J genes are TRBV19 and TRBJ2-7; possibly TRBD1 for D (5 bases). The sequenced material came from PBMCs or T cells enriched from blood (not recorded which). This TCR came from a woman aged 25 to 39 with acute COVID-19. The CDR3 protein is CASSMPGYEQYF. DNA of the CDR3: TGTGCCAGTAGTATGCCAGGGTACGAGCAGTACTTC. Full variable domain (missing parts from reference TRBV19 and TRBJ2-7): DGGITQSPKYLFRKEGQNVTLSCEQNLNHDAMYWYRQDPGQGLRLIYYSQIVNDFQKGDIAEGYSVSREKKESFPLTVTSAQKNPTAFYLCASSMPGYEQYFGPGTRLTVT.